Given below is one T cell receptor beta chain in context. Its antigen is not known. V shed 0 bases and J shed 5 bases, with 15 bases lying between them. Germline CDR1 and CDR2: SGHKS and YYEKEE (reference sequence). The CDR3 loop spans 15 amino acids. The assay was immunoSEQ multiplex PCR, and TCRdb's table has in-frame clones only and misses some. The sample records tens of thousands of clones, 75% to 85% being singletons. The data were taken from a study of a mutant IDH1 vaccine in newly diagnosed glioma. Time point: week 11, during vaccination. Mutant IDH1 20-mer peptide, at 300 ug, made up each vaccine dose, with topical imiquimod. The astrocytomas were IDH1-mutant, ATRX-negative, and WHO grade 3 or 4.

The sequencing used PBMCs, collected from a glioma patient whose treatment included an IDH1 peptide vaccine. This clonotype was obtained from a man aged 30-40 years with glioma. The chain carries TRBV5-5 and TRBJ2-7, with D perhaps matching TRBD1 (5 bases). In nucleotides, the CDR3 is TGTGCCAGCAGCTTGGAGGCAGGGAATACAAACGAGCAGTACTTC. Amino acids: CASSLEAGNTNEQYF.